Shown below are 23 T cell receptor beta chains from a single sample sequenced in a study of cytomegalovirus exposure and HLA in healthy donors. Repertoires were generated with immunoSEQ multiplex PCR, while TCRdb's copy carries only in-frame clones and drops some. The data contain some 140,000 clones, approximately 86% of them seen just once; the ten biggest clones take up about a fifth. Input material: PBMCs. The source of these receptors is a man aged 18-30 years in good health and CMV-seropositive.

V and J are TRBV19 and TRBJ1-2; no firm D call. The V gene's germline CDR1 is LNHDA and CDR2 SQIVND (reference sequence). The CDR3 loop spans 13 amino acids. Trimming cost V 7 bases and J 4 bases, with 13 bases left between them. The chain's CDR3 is CASTDTGFYGYTF. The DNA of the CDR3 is TGTGCCAGTACCGATACGGGTTTCTATGGCTACACCTTC.

Written as DNA, the CDR3 is TGTGCCAGCAGCTTAGATCCCACAGGGGTTAGCACAGATACGCAGTATTTT. It encodes CASSLDPTGVSTDTQYF. This chain connects TRBV11-3 to TRBJ2-3, with TRBD1 matching over 7 bases. The V segment lost 0 bases and the J segment 0 bases; nucleotides outside the gene matches: 6. Germline V gene data show CDR1 as SGHNT and CDR2 as YENEEA. This CDR3 has 17 residues.

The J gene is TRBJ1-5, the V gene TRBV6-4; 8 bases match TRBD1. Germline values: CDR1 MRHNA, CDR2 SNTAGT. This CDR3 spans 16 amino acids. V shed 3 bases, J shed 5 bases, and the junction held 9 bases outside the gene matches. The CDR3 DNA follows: TGTGCCAGCAGTGAAATCCGGGACAGGAGATATCAGCCCCAGCATTTT. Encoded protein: CASSEIRDRRYQPQHF.

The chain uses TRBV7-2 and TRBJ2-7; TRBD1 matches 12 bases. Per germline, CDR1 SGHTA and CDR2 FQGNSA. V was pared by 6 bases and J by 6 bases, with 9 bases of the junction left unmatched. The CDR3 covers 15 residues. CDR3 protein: CASSSPGQGAIEQYF. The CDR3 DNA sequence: TGTGCCAGCAGTTCCCCGGGACAGGGGGCTATCGAGCAGTACTTC.

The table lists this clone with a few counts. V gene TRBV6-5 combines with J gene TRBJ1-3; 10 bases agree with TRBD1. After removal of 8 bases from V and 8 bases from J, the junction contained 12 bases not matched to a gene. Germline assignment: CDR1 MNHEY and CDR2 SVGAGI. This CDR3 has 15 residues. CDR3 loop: CASAGEGTGVDTIYF. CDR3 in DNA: TGTGCCAGCGCCGGGGAAGGGACAGGGGTGGACACCATATATTTT.

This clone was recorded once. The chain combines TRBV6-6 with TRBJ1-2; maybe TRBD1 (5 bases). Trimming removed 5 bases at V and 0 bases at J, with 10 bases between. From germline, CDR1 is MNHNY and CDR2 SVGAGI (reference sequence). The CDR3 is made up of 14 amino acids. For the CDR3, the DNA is TGTGCCAGCAGTCTGTCAGGGACTAACTATGGCTACACCTTC. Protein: CASSLSGTNYGYTF.

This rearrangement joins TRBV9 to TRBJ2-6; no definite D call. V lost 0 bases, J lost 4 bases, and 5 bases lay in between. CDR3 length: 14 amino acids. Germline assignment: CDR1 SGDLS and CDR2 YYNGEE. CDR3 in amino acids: CASSVGVGANVLTF. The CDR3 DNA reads TGTGCCAGCAGCGTAGGCGTGGGGGCCAACGTCCTGACTTTC.

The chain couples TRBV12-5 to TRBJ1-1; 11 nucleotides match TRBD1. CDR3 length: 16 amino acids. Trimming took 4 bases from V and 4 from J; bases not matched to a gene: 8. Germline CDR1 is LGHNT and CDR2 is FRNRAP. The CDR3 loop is CASGWTGGGRGTEAFF. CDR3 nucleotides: TGTGCTAGTGGTTGGACAGGGGGCGGGAGGGGCACTGAAGCTTTCTTT.

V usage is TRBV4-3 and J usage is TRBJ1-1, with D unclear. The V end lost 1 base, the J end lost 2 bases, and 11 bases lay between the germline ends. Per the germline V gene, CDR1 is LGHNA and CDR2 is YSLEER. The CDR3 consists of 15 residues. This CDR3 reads CASSQVGGRNTEAFF. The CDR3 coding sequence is TGCGCCAGCAGCCAAGTTGGCGGAAGAAACACTGAAGCTTTCTTT.

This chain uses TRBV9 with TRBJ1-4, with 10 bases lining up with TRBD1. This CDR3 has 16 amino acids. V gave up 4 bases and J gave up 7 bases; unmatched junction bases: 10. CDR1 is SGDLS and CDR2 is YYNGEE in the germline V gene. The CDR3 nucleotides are TGTGCCAGCAGCCCCGGGACAGGGGCCCAGGGTGAAAAACTGTTTTTT. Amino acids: CASSPGTGAQGEKLFF. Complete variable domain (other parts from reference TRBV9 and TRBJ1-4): DSGVTQTPKHLITATGQRVTLRCSPRSGDLSVYWYQQSLDQGLQFLIQYYNGEERAKGNILERFSAQQFPDLHSELNLSSLELGDSALYFCASSPGTGAQGEKLFFGSGTQLSVL.

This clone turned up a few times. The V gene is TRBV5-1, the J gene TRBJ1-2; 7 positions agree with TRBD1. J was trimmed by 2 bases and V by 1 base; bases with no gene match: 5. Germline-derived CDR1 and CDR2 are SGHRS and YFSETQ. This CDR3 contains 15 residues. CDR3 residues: CASSLSPTGNYGYTF. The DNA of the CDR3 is TGCGCCAGCAGCTTGTCCCCGACAGGGAACTATGGCTACACCTTC.

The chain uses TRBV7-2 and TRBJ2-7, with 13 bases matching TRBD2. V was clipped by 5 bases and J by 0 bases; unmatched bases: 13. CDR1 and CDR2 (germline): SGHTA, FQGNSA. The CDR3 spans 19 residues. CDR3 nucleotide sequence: TGTGCCAGCAGCCCCACCGGGACTAGCGGGACCCCAAGCTCCTACGAGCAGTACTTC. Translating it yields CASSPTGTSGTPSSYEQYF.

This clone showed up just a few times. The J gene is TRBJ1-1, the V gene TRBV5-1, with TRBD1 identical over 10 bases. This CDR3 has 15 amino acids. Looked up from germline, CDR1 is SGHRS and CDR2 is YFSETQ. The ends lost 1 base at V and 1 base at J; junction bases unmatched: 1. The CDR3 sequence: CASSLWTGGNTEAFF. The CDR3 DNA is TGCGCCAGCAGCTTGTGGACAGGGGGGAACACTGAAGCTTTCTTT.

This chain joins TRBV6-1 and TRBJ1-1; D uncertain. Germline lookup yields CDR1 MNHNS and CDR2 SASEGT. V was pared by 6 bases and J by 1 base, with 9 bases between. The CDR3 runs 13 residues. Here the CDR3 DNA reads TGTGCCAGCAGGTCGGTTGCGAACACTGAAGCTTTCTTT. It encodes CASRSVANTEAFF.

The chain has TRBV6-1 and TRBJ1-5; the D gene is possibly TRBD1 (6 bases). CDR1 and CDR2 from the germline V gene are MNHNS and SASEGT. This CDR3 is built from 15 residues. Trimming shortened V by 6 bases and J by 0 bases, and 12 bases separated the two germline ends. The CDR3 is CASRGGQRSNQPQHF. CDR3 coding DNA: TGTGCCAGCAGAGGAGGACAGCGTAGCAATCAGCCCCAGCATTTT.

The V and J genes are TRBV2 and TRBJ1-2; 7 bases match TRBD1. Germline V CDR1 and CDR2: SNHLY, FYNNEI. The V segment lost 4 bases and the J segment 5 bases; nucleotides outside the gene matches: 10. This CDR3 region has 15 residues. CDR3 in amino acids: CASSAYRGGPYGYTF. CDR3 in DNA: TGTGCCAGCAGTGCCTACAGGGGAGGTCCTTATGGCTACACCTTC.

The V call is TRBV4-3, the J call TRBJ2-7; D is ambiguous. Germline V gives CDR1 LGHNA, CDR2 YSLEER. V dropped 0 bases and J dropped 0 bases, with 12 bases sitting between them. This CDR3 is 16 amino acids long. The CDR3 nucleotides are TGCGCCAGCAGCCAAGATCGGTCTACTCCCTCCTACGAGCAGTACTTC. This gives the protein CASSQDRSTPSYEQYF.

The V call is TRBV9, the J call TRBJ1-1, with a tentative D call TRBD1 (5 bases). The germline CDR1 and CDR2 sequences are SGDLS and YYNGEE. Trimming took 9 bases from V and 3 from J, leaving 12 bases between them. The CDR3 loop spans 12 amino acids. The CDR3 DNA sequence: TGTGCCACGGGGACGGGGGACACTGAAGCTTTCTTT. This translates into CATGTGDTEAFF.

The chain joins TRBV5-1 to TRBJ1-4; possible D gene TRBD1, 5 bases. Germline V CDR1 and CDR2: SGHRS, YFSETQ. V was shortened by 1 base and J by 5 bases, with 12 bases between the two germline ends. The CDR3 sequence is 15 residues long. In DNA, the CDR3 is TGCGCCAGCAGCTTGTACCCAGGGAGGAATGAAAAACTGTTTTTT. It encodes CASSLYPGRNEKLFF.

The CDR3 DNA sequence: TGTGCCAGCAGTTACGTCGGGGCCTACGAGCAGTACTTC. Translated, it gives CASSYVGAYEQYF. The chain links TRBV6-6 to TRBJ2-7, with D possibly TRBD2 on 5 matching bases. The CDR3 runs 13 residues. Trimming shortened V by 2 bases and J by 2 bases, and 7 bases separated the two germline ends. The germline V gene encodes CDR1 MNHNY and CDR2 SVGAGI (reference sequence).

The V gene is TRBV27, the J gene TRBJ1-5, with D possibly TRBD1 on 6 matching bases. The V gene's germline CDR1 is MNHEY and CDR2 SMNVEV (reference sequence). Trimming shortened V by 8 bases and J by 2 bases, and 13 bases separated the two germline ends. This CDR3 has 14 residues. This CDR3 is CASRKGVGNQPQHF. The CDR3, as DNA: TGTGCCAGCCGGAAGGGGGTCGGCAATCAGCCCCAGCATTTT.

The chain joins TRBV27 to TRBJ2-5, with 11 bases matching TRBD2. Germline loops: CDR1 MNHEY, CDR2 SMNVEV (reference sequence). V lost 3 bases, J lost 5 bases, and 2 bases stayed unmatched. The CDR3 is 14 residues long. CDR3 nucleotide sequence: TGTGCCAGCAGTTTCCGGACTAGCGGGGAGACCCAGTACTTC. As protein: CASSFRTSGETQYF.

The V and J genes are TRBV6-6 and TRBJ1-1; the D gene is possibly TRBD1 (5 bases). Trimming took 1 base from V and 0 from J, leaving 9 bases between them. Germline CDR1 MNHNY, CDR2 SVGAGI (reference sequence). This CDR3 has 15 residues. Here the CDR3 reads CASSYFGGMNTEAFF. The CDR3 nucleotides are TGTGCCAGCAGTTACTTTGGGGGGATGAACACTGAAGCTTTCTTT.